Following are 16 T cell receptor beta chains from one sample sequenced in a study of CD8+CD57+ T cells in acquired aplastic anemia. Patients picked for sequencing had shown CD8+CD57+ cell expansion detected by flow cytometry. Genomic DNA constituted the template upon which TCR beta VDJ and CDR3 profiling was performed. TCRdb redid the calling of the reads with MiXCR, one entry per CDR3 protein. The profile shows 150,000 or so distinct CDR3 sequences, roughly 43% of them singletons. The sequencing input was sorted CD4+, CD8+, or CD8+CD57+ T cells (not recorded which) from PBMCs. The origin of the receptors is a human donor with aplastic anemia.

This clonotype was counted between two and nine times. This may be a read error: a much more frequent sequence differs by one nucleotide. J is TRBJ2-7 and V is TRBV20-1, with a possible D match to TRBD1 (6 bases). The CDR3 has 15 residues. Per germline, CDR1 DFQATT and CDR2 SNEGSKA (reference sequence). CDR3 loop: CSARDSTGYSCEQYF. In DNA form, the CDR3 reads TGCAGTGCTAGAGATAGTACAGGGTACTCCTGCGAGCAGTACTTC.

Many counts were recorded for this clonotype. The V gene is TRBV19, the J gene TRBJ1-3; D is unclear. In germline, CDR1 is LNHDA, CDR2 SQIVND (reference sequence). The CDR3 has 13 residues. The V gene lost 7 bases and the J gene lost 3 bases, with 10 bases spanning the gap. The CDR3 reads CASTDTGGNTIYF. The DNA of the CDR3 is TGTGCCAGTACAGACACGGGTGGAAACACCATATATTTT.

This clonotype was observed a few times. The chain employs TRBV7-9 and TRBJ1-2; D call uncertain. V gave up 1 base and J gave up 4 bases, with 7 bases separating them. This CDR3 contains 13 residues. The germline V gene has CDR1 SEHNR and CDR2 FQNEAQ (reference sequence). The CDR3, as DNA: TGTGCCAGCAGCTTAGGCAGTTCCTATGGCTACACCTTC. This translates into CASSLGSSYGYTF.

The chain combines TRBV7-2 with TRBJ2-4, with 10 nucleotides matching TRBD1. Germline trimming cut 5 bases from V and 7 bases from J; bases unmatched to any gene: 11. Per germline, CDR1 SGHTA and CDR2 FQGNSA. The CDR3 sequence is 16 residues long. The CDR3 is CASSPNTGTGVNIQYF. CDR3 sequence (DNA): TGTGCCAGCAGCCCGAACACAGGGACAGGGGTTAACATTCAGTACTTC.

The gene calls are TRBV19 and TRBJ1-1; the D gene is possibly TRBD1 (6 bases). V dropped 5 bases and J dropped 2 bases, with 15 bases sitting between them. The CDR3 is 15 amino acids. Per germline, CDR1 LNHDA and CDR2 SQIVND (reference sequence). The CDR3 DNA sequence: TGTGCCAGTAGTGTTACCGGGACACCCAACACTGAAGCTTTCTTT. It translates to CASSVTGTPNTEAFF.

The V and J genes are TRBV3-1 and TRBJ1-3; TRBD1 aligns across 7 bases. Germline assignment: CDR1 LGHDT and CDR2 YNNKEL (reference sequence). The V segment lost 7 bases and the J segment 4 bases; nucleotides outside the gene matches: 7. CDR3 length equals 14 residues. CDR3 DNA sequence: TGTGCCAGCACCCCAGGGGGAGGCGGAAACACCATATATTTT. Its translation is CASTPGGGGNTIYF.

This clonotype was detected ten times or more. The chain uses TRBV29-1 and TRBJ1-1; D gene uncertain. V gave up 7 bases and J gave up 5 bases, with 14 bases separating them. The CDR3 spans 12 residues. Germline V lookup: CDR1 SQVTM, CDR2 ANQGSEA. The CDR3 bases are TGCAGCGCTAGGACTTCGGGGACTGAAGCTTTCTTT. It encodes CSARTSGTEAFF.

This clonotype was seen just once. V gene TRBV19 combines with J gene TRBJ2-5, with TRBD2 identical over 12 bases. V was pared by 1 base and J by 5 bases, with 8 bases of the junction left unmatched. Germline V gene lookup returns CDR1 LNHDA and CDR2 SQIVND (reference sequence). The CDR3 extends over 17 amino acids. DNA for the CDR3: TGTGCCAGTAGTATAGGTCGACTAGCGGGAGAGCTTGAGACCCAGTACTTC. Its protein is CASSIGRLAGELETQYF.

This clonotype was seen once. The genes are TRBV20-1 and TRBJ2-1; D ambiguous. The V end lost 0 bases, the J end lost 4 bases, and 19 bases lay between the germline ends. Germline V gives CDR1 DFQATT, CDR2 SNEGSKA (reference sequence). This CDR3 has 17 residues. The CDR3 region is CSARDFDSTFLYNEQFF. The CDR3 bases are TGCAGTGCTAGAGATTTCGACTCCACCTTTCTTTACAATGAGCAGTTCTTC.

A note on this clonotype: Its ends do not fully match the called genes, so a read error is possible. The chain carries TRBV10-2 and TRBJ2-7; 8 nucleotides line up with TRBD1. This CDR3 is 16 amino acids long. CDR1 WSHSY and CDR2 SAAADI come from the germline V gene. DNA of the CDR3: TGCGCCAGCAGTTCCACCGGGACAGGAATTCAGTACGAGCGGTACTTC. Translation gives CASSSTGTGIQYERYF.

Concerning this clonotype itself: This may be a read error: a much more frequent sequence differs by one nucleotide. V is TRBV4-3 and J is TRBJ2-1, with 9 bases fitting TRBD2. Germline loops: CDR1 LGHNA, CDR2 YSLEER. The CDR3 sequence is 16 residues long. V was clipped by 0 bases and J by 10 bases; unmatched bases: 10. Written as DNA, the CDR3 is TGCGCCAGCAGCCAAGATCCAGCGGGAGGTTTCCCGGAGCAGTTCTTC. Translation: CASSQDPAGGFPEQFF.

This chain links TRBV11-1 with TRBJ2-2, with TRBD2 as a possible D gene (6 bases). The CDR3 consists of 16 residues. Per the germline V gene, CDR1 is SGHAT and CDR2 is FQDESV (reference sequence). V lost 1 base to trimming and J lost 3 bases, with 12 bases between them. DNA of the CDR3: TGTGCCAGCAGCTTAGGGGGACTGACCTACACCGGGGAGCTGTTTTTT. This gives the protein CASSLGGLTYTGELFF. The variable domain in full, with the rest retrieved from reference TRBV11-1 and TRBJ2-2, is EAEVAQSPRYKITEKSQAVAFWCDPISGHATLYWYRQILGQGPELLVQFQDESVVDDSQLPKDRFSAERLKGVDSTLKIQPAELGDSAMYLCASSLGGLTYTGELFFGEGSRLTVL.

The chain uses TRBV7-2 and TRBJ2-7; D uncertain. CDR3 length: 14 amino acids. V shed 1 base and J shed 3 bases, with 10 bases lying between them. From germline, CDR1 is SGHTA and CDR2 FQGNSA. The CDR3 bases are TGTGCCAGCAGCTTAGTCGCAGCCAACTACGAGCAGTACTTC. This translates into CASSLVAANYEQYF. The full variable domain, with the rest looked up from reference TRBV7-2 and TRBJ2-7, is GAGVSQSPSNKVTEKGKDVELRCDPISGHTALYWYRQSLGQGLEFLIYFQGNSAPDKSGLPSDRFSAERTGGSVSTLTIQRTQQEDSAVYLCASSLVAANYEQYFGPGTRLTVT.

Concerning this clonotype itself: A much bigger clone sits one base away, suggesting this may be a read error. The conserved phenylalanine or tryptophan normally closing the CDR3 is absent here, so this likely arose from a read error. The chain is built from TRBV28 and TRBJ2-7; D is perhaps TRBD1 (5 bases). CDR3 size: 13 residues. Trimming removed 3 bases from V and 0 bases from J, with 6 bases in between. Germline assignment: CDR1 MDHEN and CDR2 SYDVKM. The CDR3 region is CASSFDSSYEQYL. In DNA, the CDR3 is TGTGCCAGCAGTTTCGACAGCTCCTACGAGCAGTACCTC.

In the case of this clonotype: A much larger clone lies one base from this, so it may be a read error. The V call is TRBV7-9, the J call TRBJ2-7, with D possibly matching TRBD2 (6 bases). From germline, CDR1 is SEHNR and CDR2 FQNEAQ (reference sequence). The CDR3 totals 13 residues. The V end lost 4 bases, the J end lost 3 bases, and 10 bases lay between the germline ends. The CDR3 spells CASSSGLSYEQYF. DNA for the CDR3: TGTGCCAGCAGCTCGGGACTGAGCTACGAGCAGTACTTC.

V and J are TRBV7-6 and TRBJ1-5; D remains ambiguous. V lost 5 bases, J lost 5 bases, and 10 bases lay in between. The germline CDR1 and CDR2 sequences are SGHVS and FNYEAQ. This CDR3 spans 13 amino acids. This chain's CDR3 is CASSRTADQPQHF. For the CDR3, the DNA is TGTGCCAGCAGCCGTACAGCGGATCAGCCCCAGCATTTT.